The 26 T cell receptor beta chains below all came from one sample that was sequenced in a study of a mutant IDH1 vaccine in newly diagnosed glioma. The protocol was immunoSEQ multiplex PCR, while the TCRdb copy is restricted to in-frame clones and leaves out a portion. This table holds 80,000 to 100,000 clones, around 79% found once. The time point is: baseline, week 1 (first vaccination visit). Treatment: pre-vaccination baseline after standard-of-care therapy. The sequenced sample was PBMCs, obtained from a glioma patient treated with radiotherapy, temozolomide or both. These receptors were obtained from a man aged 40-49 years with glioma. Some clones in this sample may be carry-over from other donors' samples.

The chain carries TRBV4-2 and TRBJ2-3; possibly TRBD2 for D (7 bases). The CDR3 loop spans 16 amino acids. Per germline, CDR1 LGHNA and CDR2 YNFKEQ. Trimming shortened V by 1 base and J by 3 bases, and 14 bases separated the two germline ends. The CDR3 sequence: CASSQGPGGKTDTQYF. The DNA of the CDR3 is TGTGCCAGCAGCCAAGGACCGGGGGGCAAAACAGATACGCAGTATTTT.

The CDR3 nucleotides are TGTGCCAGCTCACTCAGGACTAGCGGGACGGAGACCCAGTACTTC. It is translated as CASSLRTSGTETQYF. The chain joins TRBV18 to TRBJ2-5; 12 positions agree with TRBD2. V was clipped by 4 bases and J by 5 bases; unmatched bases: 5. Germline V gene data show CDR1 as KGHSH and CDR2 as LQKENI. The CDR3 length is 15 residues.

The chain uses TRBV5-1 and TRBJ1-2, with D perhaps matching TRBD1 (6 bases). With 2 bases removed from V and 8 bases from J, the gap between germline ends came to 13 bases. Germline loops: CDR1 SGHRS, CDR2 YFSETQ. This CDR3 has 13 amino acids. In DNA, the CDR3 is TGCGCCAGCAGCTTTGTGGGGGCTGAAGGCTACACCTTC. It is translated as CASSFVGAEGYTF.

The rearrangement links TRBV5-6 to TRBJ1-1, with 8 bases identical to TRBD1. J lost 4 bases, V lost 3 bases, and 8 bases had no gene match. The CDR3 has 15 amino acids. The V gene's germline CDR1 is SGHDT and CDR2 YYEEEE. CDR3 region: CASSSGQGGFTEAFF. The DNA of the CDR3 is TGTGCCAGCAGCTCCGGACAGGGAGGTTTCACTGAAGCTTTCTTT.

The chain uses TRBV7-2 and TRBJ2-4; possible D gene TRBD2, 5 bases. CDR1 is SGHTA and CDR2 is FQGNSA in the germline V gene. Trimming pared 5 bases from V and 0 bases from J, leaving 8 bases between. This CDR3 is built from 14 residues. CDR3 nucleotides: TGTGCCAGCAGCGCTGGACTAGCCAAAAACATTCAGTACTTC. It translates to CASSAGLAKNIQYF. Complete variable domain (other parts from reference TRBV7-2 and TRBJ2-4): GAGVSQSPSNKVTEKGKDVELRCDPISGHTALYWYRQSLGQGLEFLIYFQGNSAPDKSGLPSDRFSAERTGGSVSTLTIQRTQQEDSAVYLCASSAGLAKNIQYFGAGTRLSVL.

The chain uses TRBV6-5 and TRBJ1-5; no clear D. The germline gives CDR1 MNHEY, CDR2 SVGAGI. This CDR3 is built from 12 residues. V lost 6 bases to trimming and J lost 8 bases, with 11 bases between them. The CDR3 is CASSNYREPQHF. The CDR3 DNA reads as TGTGCCAGCAGCAATTACCGGGAGCCCCAGCATTTT.

V usage is TRBV2 and J usage is TRBJ2-6, with D unresolved. Germline assignment: CDR1 SNHLY and CDR2 FYNNEI. The CDR3 runs 16 residues. V gave up 4 bases and J gave up 0 bases, with 10 bases separating them. The chain's CDR3 is CASSGVSFSGANVLTF. In DNA form, the CDR3 reads TGTGCCAGCAGTGGCGTATCGTTCTCTGGGGCCAACGTCCTGACTTTC. Variable domain in full (rest from reference TRBV2 and TRBJ2-6): EPEVTQTPSHQVTQMGQEVILRCVPISNHLYFYWYRQILGQKVEFLVSFYNNEISEKSEIFDDQFSVERPDGSNFTLKIRSTKLEDSAMYFCASSGVSFSGANVLTFGAGSRLTVL.

The chain has TRBV18 and TRBJ1-2, with 8 bases matching TRBD1. The germline V gene has CDR1 KGHSH and CDR2 LQKENI. V trimming: 0 bases; J trimming: 1 base; junction bases outside the gene matches: 1. This CDR3 has 15 residues. The CDR3 DNA is TGTGCCAGCTCACCACCGGACAGGGTTAACTATGGCTACACCTTC. The encoded protein is CASSPPDRVNYGYTF.

The J gene is TRBJ2-2, the V gene TRBV6-5; 7 nucleotides line up with TRBD1. Unmatched junction bases numbered 5, after V lost 11 bases and J lost 2 bases. This CDR3 is built from 13 residues. Looked up from germline, CDR1 is MNHEY and CDR2 is SVGAGI. In DNA form, the CDR3 reads TGTGCCGCCGGGACAGACAACACCGGGGAGCTGTTTTTT. As protein: CAAGTDNTGELFF.

The rearrangement joins TRBV13 to TRBJ2-3; weak D call: TRBD1 (6 bases). This CDR3 comprises 15 residues. Germline V gene lookup returns CDR1 PRHDT and CDR2 FYEKMQ (reference sequence). Trimming removed 6 bases from V and 0 bases from J, with 13 bases in between. CDR3 protein: CASSFTGSSTDTQYF. In DNA, the CDR3 is TGTGCCAGCAGTTTCACAGGGTCCAGCACAGATACGCAGTATTTT.

The gene calls are TRBV9 and TRBJ2-7; 11 bases line up with TRBD2. The CDR3 is made up of 13 amino acids. V shed 4 bases and J 6 bases; nucleotides not matched to a gene: 3. Germline CDR1 and CDR2: SGDLS and YYNGEE. The CDR3 DNA follows: TGTGCCAGCAGCCCAGGGACTAGCGGCGAGCAGTACTTC. This translates into CASSPGTSGEQYF.

This sequence joins TRBV4-1 and TRBJ2-1; 14 bases line up with TRBD2. Germline V lookup: CDR1 MGHRA, CDR2 YSYEKL. Trimming removed 3 bases from V and 0 bases from J; junction bases left unmatched: 7. The CDR3 runs 19 residues. The CDR3 region is CASSQTSGTSGSSYNEQFF. DNA of the CDR3: TGCGCCAGCAGCCAGACCTCCGGGACTAGCGGGAGCTCCTACAATGAGCAGTTCTTC.

For this clone: Germline is not matched at one junction end, which may reflect a read error. The rearrangement links TRBV29-1 to TRBJ2-5; D ambiguous. This CDR3 has 13 amino acids. The germline gives CDR1 SQVTM, CDR2 ANQGSEA. CDR3: CSVEGVGLETQYF. The CDR3 DNA follows: TGCAGCGTCGAAGGAGTAGGGTTGGAGACCCAGTACTTC.

The chain has TRBV4-1 and TRBJ1-2, with D possibly TRBD1 on 5 matching bases. V dropped 0 bases and J dropped 8 bases, with 13 bases sitting between them. The CDR3 consists of 14 residues. In germline, CDR1 is MGHRA, CDR2 YSYEKL. The CDR3 spells CASSQDLDIYGYTF. The CDR3 bases are TGCGCCAGCAGCCAAGACCTGGACATTTACGGCTACACCTTC.

The chain uses TRBV7-9 and TRBJ1-2; D ambiguous. This CDR3 contains 17 residues. Deletions cut 0 bases from V and 0 bases from J, with 14 bases between. CDR1 and CDR2 (germline): SEHNR, FQNEAQ (reference sequence). In nucleotides, the CDR3 is TGTGCCAGCAGCTTAGCGCTCCAGAGTGAAGCTAACTATGGCTACACCTTC. Protein product: CASSLALQSEANYGYTF.

The chain combines TRBV6-6 with TRBJ2-2; 10 bases are a match to TRBD2. This CDR3 is 16 amino acids long. With 6 bases clipped from V and 6 bases from J, the junction kept 10 bases outside the gene matches. Germline assignment: CDR1 MNHNY and CDR2 SVGAGI (reference sequence). The CDR3 loop reads CASSQERAGGPGELFF. The CDR3 DNA is TGTGCCAGCAGCCAAGAGCGAGCGGGGGGGCCCGGGGAGCTGTTTTTT.

The chain carries TRBV6-5 and TRBJ1-4; D is perhaps TRBD1 (5 bases). CDR3 length: 15 amino acids. CDR1 is MNHEY, CDR2 SVGAGI, per germline. Trimming left V 3 bases short and J 11 bases short, with 19 bases between. CDR3 DNA sequence: TGTGCCAGCAGTTATGATGATTCGGGGGGGAGGAAACTGTTTTTT. Translating it yields CASSYDDSGGRKLFF.

The rearrangement links TRBV30 to TRBJ1-4; D ambiguous. This CDR3 spans 10 amino acids. The germline V gene has CDR1 GTSNPN and CDR2 SVGIG (reference sequence). Here the CDR3 reads CAFGDEKLFF. The DNA of the CDR3 is TGTGCATTTGGGGATGAAAAACTGTTTTTT.

The rearrangement joins TRBV30 to TRBJ2-5; D tentatively fits TRBD1 or TRBD2 (5 bases each). The CDR3 sequence is 13 residues long. Between the trimmed V and J ends, which lost 1 base and 4 bases, there was a span of 10 bases. Germline V gives CDR1 GTSNPN, CDR2 SVGIG (reference sequence). The CDR3 protein is CAWSGGTGETQYF. DNA for the CDR3: TGTGCCTGGAGTGGGGGGACCGGAGAGACCCAGTACTTC.

The V gene is TRBV27, the J gene TRBJ1-1; tentative D call: TRBD1 (5 bases). The CDR3 has 16 amino acids. Germline V CDR1 and CDR2: MNHEY, SMNVEV (reference sequence). V lost 5 bases and J 3 bases, leaving 19 bases between the germline ends. The CDR3 region is CASSPLPQTGHTEAFF. The CDR3 region has the DNA TGTGCCAGCAGTCCCCTGCCCCAGACGGGGCACACTGAAGCTTTCTTT.

V usage is TRBV4-2 and J usage is TRBJ1-3; no definite D call. The CDR3 has 17 residues. The ends were cut back, 0 bases at V and 5 bases at J, with 17 bases in the middle. Per the germline V gene, CDR1 is LGHNA and CDR2 is YNFKEQ. CDR3 DNA sequence: TGTGCCAGCAGCCAAGATGGGCCGGGAGGCGGTCGAAACACCATATATTTT. Protein product: CASSQDGPGGGRNTIYF.

This chain links TRBV19 with TRBJ1-2; maybe TRBD1 (6 bases). With 5 bases removed from V and 5 bases from J, the gap between germline ends came to 15 bases. Germline V gives CDR1 LNHDA, CDR2 SQIVND (reference sequence). The CDR3 extends over 14 amino acids. The CDR3 reads CASSFGGSKYGYTF. The DNA for the CDR3 is TGTGCCAGTAGTTTCGGGGGCTCAAAGTATGGCTACACCTTC.

This clone was observed once. The chain recombines TRBV10-3 with TRBJ1-1; D call uncertain. The germline V and J ends were trimmed by 3 bases and 1 base, with 6 bases remaining between them. The CDR3 covers 13 residues. Germline V gene data show CDR1 as ENHRY and CDR2 as SYGVKD. DNA for the CDR3: TGTGCCATCAGTGATAGCGGGAACACTGAAGCTTTCTTT. Its translation: CAISDSGNTEAFF.

This chain uses TRBV10-3 with TRBJ1-3; 7 positions agree with TRBD1. The CDR3 loop spans 14 amino acids. The germline CDR1 and CDR2 sequences are ENHRY and SYGVKD. V shed 6 bases and J 4 bases; nucleotides not matched to a gene: 6. This CDR3 reads CAISNGQEGNTIYF. The CDR3, as DNA: TGTGCCATCAGCAATGGACAGGAAGGAAACACCATATATTTT.

The chain carries TRBV2 and TRBJ2-6; D is possibly TRBD1 (6 bases). The V end lost 4 bases, the J end lost 2 bases, and 12 bases lay between the germline ends. This CDR3 is built from 16 residues. Germline V gene data show CDR1 as SNHLY and CDR2 as FYNNEI. The CDR3 DNA follows: TGTGCCAGCAGTGGACAGGTAGCCCCTGGGGCCAACGTCCTGACTTTC. Translation gives CASSGQVAPGANVLTF.

This clone was seen only once. The J gene is TRBJ2-7, the V gene TRBV5-1; TRBD1 matches at 7 bases. CDR1 SGHRS and CDR2 YFSETQ come from the germline V gene. The CDR3 is 14 amino acids. The J segment lost 2 bases and the V segment lost 4 bases, leaving 6 bases of the junction unmatched. Here the CDR3 reads CASSVTGQAYEQYF. DNA for the CDR3: TGCGCCAGCAGCGTGACAGGACAGGCCTACGAGCAGTACTTC.